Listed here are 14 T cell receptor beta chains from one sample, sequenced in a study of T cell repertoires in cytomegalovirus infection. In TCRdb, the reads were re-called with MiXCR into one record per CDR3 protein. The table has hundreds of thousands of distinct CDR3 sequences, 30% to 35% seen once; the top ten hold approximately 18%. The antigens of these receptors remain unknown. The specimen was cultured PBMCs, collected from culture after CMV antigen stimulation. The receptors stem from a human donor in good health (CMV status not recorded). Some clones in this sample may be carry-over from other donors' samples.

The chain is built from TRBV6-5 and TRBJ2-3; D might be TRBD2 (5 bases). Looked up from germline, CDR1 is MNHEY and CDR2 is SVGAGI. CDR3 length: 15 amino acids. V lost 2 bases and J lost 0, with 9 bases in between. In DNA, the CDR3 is TGTGCCAGCAGTTACGATAGCGAGAGCACAGATACGCAGTATTTT. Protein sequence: CASSYDSESTDTQYF.

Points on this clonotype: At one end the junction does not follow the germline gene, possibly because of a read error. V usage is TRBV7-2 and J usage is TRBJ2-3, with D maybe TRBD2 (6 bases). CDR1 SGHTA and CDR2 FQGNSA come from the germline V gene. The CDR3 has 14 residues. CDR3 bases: TGTGCCAACAGCTTAGGAGGGAGCACAGATACGCAGTATTTT. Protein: CANSLGGSTDTQYF. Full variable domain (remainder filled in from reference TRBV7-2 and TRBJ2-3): GAGVSQSPSNKVTEKGKDVELRCDPISGHTALYWYRQSLGQGLEFLIYFQGNSAPDKSGLPSDRFSAERTGGSVSTLTIQRTQQEDSAVYLCANSLGGSTDTQYFGPGTRLTVL.

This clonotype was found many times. In DNA form, the CDR3 reads TGTGCCAGCAGTTTTTTATCTGGGGACACTGAAGCTTTCTTT. The encoded protein is CASSFLSGDTEAFF. The chain couples TRBV12-3 or TRBV12-4 to TRBJ1-1, with no clear D. This CDR3 spans 14 amino acids. The V gene lost 3 bases and the J gene lost 3 bases, with 11 bases spanning the gap.

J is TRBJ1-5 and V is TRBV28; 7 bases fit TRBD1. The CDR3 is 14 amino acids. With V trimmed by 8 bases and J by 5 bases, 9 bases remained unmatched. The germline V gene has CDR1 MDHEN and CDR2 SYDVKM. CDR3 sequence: CASRQGGGDQPQHF. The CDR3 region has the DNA TGTGCCAGCCGGCAGGGGGGAGGAGATCAGCCCCAGCATTTT.

CDR3 DNA: TGCAGTGCTAGAGCCGTTAGCGGGGGGATCGCAGATACGCAGTATTTT. The encoded protein is CSARAVSGGIADTQYF. V gene TRBV20-1 combines with J gene TRBJ2-3; TRBD2 matches 10 bases. Germline lookup yields CDR1 DFQATT and CDR2 SNEGSKA (reference sequence). This CDR3 region has 16 residues. J lost 4 bases, V lost 1 base, and 8 bases had no gene match.

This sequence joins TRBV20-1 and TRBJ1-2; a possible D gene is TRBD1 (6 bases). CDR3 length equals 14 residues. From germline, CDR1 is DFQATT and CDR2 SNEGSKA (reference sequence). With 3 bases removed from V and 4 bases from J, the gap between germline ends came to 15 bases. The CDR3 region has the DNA TGCAGTGCTAGGACTCGACAGGCAAGCTATGGCTACACCTTC. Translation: CSARTRQASYGYTF.

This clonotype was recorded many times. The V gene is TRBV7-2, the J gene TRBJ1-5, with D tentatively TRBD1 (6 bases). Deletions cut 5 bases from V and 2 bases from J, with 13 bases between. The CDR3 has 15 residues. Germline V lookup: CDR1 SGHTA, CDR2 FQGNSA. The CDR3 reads CASSPLAGGNQPQHF. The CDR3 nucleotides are TGTGCCAGCAGCCCCCTGGCAGGGGGCAATCAGCCCCAGCATTTT. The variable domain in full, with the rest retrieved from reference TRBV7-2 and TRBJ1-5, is GAGVSQSPSNKVTEKGKDVELRCDPISGHTALYWYRQSLGQGLEFLIYFQGNSAPDKSGLPSDRFSAERTGGSVSTLTIQRTQQEDSAVYLCASSPLAGGNQPQHFGDGTRLSIL.

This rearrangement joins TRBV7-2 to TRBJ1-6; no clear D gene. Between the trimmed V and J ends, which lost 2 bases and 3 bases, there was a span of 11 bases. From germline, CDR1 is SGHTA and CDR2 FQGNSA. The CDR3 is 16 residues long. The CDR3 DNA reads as TGTGCCAGCAGCTTACGAGGCAGAAACTATAATTCACCCCTCCACTTT. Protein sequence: CASSLRGRNYNSPLHF.

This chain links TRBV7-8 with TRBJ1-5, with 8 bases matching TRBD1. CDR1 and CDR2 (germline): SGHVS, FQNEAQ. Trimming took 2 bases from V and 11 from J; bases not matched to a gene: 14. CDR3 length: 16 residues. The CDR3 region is CASSLSPGQGAYSQHF. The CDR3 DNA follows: TGTGCCAGCAGCTTATCTCCAGGGCAGGGGGCTTATTCCCAGCATTTT.

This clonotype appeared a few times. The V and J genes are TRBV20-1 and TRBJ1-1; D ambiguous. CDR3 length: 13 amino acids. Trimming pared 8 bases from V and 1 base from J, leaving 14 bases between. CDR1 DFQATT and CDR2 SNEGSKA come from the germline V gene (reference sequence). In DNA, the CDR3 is TGCAGTTTGAAGGTCGACACGAACACTGAAGCTTTCTTT. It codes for CSLKVDTNTEAFF.

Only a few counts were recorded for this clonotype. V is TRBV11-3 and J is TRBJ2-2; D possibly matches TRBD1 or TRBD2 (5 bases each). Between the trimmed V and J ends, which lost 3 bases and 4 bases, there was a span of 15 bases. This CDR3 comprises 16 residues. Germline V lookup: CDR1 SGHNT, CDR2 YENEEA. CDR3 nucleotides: TGTGCCAGCAGCTTTGGGGGAGCCTCGAGCACCGGGGAGCTGTTTTTT. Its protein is CASSFGGASSTGELFF.

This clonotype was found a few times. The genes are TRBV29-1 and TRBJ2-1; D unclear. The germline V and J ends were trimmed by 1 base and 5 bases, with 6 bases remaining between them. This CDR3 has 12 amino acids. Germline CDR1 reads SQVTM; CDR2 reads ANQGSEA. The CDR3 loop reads CSVEVTNNEQFF. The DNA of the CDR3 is TGCAGCGTTGAAGTGACGAACAATGAGCAGTTCTTC.

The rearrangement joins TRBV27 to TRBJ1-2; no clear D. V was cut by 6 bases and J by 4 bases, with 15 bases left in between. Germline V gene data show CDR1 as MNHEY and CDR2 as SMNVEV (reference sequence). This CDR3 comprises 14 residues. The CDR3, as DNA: TGTGCCAGCAGACCCCTGGACGCTACCTATGGCTACACCTTC. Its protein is CASRPLDATYGYTF.

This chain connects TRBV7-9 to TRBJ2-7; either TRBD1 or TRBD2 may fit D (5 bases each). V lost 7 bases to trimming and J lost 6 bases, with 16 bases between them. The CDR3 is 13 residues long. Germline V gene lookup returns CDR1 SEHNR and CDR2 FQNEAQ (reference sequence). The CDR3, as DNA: TGTGCCAGCAAACGAAGGGGACCGGGCGAGCAGTACTTC. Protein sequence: CASKRRGPGEQYF.